This entry lists 20 T cell receptor beta chains sequenced from one sample in a study of blood T cell repertoires in COVID-19. TCRdb's table, derived via immunoSEQ multiplex PCR, lists solely in-frame clones and lacks some. The table lists nearly 250,000 clones, about 82% of them singletons, with around 2% in the top ten. The sequencing sample was made of PBMCs or T cells enriched from blood (not recorded which). The source of these receptors is a woman aged 45-59 years who had recovered from COVID-19.

This chain uses TRBV4-2 with TRBJ1-2; D unclear. CDR3 size: 17 residues. Trimming cost V 0 bases and J 5 bases, with 19 bases left between them. Germline loops: CDR1 LGHNA, CDR2 YNFKEQ. CDR3 coding DNA: TGTGCCAGCAGCCAAGATCGATATGGCGGGAAGAAATATGGCTACACCTTC. As protein: CASSQDRYGGKKYGYTF.

V usage is TRBV13 and J usage is TRBJ2-3; 8 bases match TRBD1. The CDR3 loop spans 13 amino acids. J gave up 7 bases and V 5 bases, and 5 bases lay outside the gene matches. In germline, CDR1 is PRHDT, CDR2 FYEKMQ (reference sequence). The CDR3: CASSRTGLNTQYF. For the CDR3, the DNA is TGTGCCAGCAGCCGGACAGGGTTAAATACGCAGTATTTT.

CDR3 amino acids: CASSEAIQGYEQYF. In DNA, the CDR3 is TGTGCCAGCAGTGAGGCCATACAGGGGTACGAGCAGTACTTC. V is TRBV6-1 and J is TRBJ2-7; 7 bases agree with TRBD1. This CDR3 comprises 14 residues. With 3 bases clipped from V and 4 bases from J, the junction kept 6 bases outside the gene matches. CDR1 MNHNS and CDR2 SASEGT come from the germline V gene.

This chain links TRBV4-3 with TRBJ1-1; 11 bases are a match to TRBD1. The CDR3 runs to 15 residues. Trimming removed 4 bases from V and 5 bases from J; junction bases left unmatched: 6. CDR1 and CDR2 (germline): LGHNA, YSLEER. The chain's CDR3 is CASSLGQGAGTEAFF. The CDR3 region has the DNA TGCGCCAGCAGCCTCGGACAGGGGGCAGGGACTGAAGCTTTCTTT.

The rearrangement joins TRBV7-2 to TRBJ1-6; the D gene is possibly TRBD1 (6 bases). CDR1 and CDR2 from the germline V gene are SGHTA and FQGNSA. This CDR3 is 17 amino acids long. Trimming took off 5 bases at V and 0 bases at J, with 14 bases between the two ends. In nucleotides, the CDR3 is TGTGCCAGCAGCGGAAGGGACACTTACTCCTATAATTCACCCCTCCACTTT. Its translation: CASSGRDTYSYNSPLHF.

The V gene is TRBV28, the J gene TRBJ1-6; D is possibly TRBD1 (6 bases). V was shortened by 6 bases and J by 6 bases, with 9 bases between the two germline ends. This CDR3 has 13 amino acids. Germline V gene data show CDR1 as MDHEN and CDR2 as SYDVKM. The CDR3 nucleotides are TGTGCCAGCAGACGGACAGCTAATTCACCCCTCCACTTT. Translated, it gives CASRRTANSPLHF.

In DNA, the CDR3 is TGTGCCAGCAGTTTTGGTGGAGGCGTCCTGACTTTC. Its translation: CASSFGGGVLTF. The chain combines TRBV12-3 or TRBV12-4 with TRBJ2-6; D possibly corresponds to TRBD2 (5 bases). The CDR3 is made up of 12 amino acids. V dropped 3 bases and J dropped 12 bases, with 9 bases sitting between them.

This chain joins TRBV28 and TRBJ1-5, with D hard to call. Germline CDR1 reads MDHEN; CDR2 reads SYDVKM. The CDR3 totals 21 residues. The V and J ends lost 4 bases and 0 bases respectively, with 28 bases between them. The chain's CDR3 is CASSYPGPMRRPLNSNQPQHF. In nucleotides, the CDR3 is TGTGCCAGCAGTTACCCTGGCCCAATGAGGAGGCCCCTAAATAGCAATCAGCCCCAGCATTTT.

This clone was found a few times. This chain joins TRBV18 and TRBJ1-2; TRBD1 matches 10 bases. V shed 6 bases, J shed 8 bases, and the junction held 9 bases outside the gene matches. Germline-derived CDR1 and CDR2 are KGHSH and LQKENI. The CDR3 covers 14 residues. This CDR3 is CASSPGQGKDGYTF. The DNA of the CDR3 is TGTGCCAGCTCCCCGGGACAGGGGAAGGACGGCTACACCTTC.

This clone was seen once. The chain links TRBV6-2 or TRBV6-3 to TRBJ1-2; D ambiguous. With 5 bases removed from V and 6 bases from J, the gap between germline ends came to 13 bases. This CDR3 is 13 amino acids long. CDR1 and CDR2 (germline): MNHEY, SVGEGT. The chain's CDR3 is CASSDRETDGYTF. CDR3 nucleotide sequence: TGTGCCAGCAGTGATCGGGAAACGGATGGCTACACCTTC.

This rearrangement joins TRBV7-2 to TRBJ2-2; 11 bases are shared with TRBD2. The CDR3 loop spans 15 amino acids. Germline CDR1 reads SGHTA; CDR2 reads FQGNSA. Trimming removed 10 bases from V and 2 bases from J; junction bases left unmatched: 6. Here the CDR3 DNA reads TGTGCCATTAGGACTAGCGGGCTTAACACCGGGGAGCTGTTTTTT. This sequence encodes CAIRTSGLNTGELFF.

The chain combines TRBV27 with TRBJ2-2; TRBD1 matches 9 bases. Per the germline V gene, CDR1 is MNHEY and CDR2 is SMNVEV (reference sequence). J lost 4 bases, V lost 0 bases, and 3 bases had no gene match. This CDR3 has 16 residues. CDR3 sequence (DNA): TGTGCCAGCAGTTTATCGCCGGGACAGGGCACCGGGGAGCTGTTTTTT. Its protein product is CASSLSPGQGTGELFF.

The chain couples TRBV7-9 to TRBJ2-1; 16 bases match TRBD2. J was trimmed by 4 bases and V by 3 bases; bases with no gene match: 9. The germline CDR1 and CDR2 sequences are SEHNR and FQNEAQ (reference sequence). This CDR3 spans 19 amino acids. The chain's CDR3 is CASSFPGTSGRGIYNEQFF. Here the CDR3 DNA reads TGTGCCAGCAGCTTTCCCGGGACTAGCGGGAGGGGAATTTACAATGAGCAGTTCTTC.

As DNA, the CDR3 is TGTGCCAGCAGTGATGGAACAGGAAATGAGCAGTTCTTC. Translated: CASSDGTGNEQFF. This chain uses TRBV12-3 or TRBV12-4 with TRBJ2-1; possible D gene TRBD1, 5 bases. The CDR3 consists of 13 residues. V was cut by 5 bases and J by 7 bases, with 12 bases left in between.

V is TRBV7-9 and J is TRBJ2-1; 8 bases are shared with TRBD2. The CDR3 is 18 amino acids. V lost 0 bases to trimming and J lost 9 bases; unmatched junction nucleotides: 16. Germline assignment: CDR1 SEHNR and CDR2 FQNEAQ (reference sequence). CDR3: CASSLASPGTSKSVEQFF. The DNA for the CDR3 is TGTGCCAGCAGCTTAGCGTCCCCCGGGACTAGTAAATCGGTTGAGCAGTTCTTC.

The CDR3 region has the DNA TGTGCCAGCAAAATAGGGCACAGGGACAGTGAGCAGTTCTTC. Its protein is CASKIGHRDSEQFF. The chain uses TRBV28 and TRBJ2-1; 7 bases fit TRBD1. V trimming: 7 bases; J trimming: 9 bases; junction bases outside the gene matches: 12. Germline loops: CDR1 MDHEN, CDR2 SYDVKM. The CDR3 is made up of 14 amino acids.

The chain has TRBV10-2 and TRBJ1-6; 8 nucleotides line up with TRBD1. The CDR3 sequence is 14 residues long. V lost 4 bases, J lost 7 bases, and 3 bases stayed unmatched. The germline CDR1 and CDR2 sequences are WSHSY and SAAADI. As DNA, the CDR3 is TGCGCCAGCAGTGGGACAGGGAAGAATTCACCCCTCCACTTT. It yields the protein CASSGTGKNSPLHF.

The J gene is TRBJ1-2, the V gene TRBV27; tentative D call: TRBD1 (6 bases). The germline V gene has CDR1 MNHEY and CDR2 SMNVEV (reference sequence). This CDR3 is built from 16 residues. V was clipped by 6 bases and J by 0 bases, with 17 bases between them. DNA of the CDR3: TGTGCCAGCAGCCTACAGGGCCAAAGGACTAACTATGGCTACACCTTC. It translates to CASSLQGQRTNYGYTF.

V is TRBV18 and J is TRBJ1-2; the match to TRBD1 covers 8 bases. Germline assignment: CDR1 KGHSH and CDR2 LQKENI. The V segment lost 1 base and the J segment 5 bases; nucleotides outside the gene matches: 12. This CDR3 is 17 amino acids long. The CDR3 nucleotides are TGTGCCAGCTCACCACTTACTTCAGGGGGCCCTGGGTATGGCTACACCTTC. Protein: CASSPLTSGGPGYGYTF.

The chain carries TRBV5-6 and TRBJ1-5; D is possibly TRBD1 (5 bases). Between the trimmed V and J ends, which lost 0 bases and 4 bases, there was a span of 11 bases. The CDR3 contains 15 residues. Germline V gene lookup returns CDR1 SGHDT and CDR2 YYEEEE. The CDR3 reads CASSLEGYPNQPQHF. The CDR3 bases are TGTGCCAGCAGCTTGGAGGGGTACCCTAATCAGCCCCAGCATTTT. Supplemented by reference TRBV5-6 and TRBJ1-5, the full variable domain reads DAGVTQSPTHLIKTRGQQVTLRCSPKSGHDTVSWYQQALGQGPQFIFQYYEEEERQRGNFPDRFSGHQFPNYSSELNVNALLLGDSALYLCASSLEGYPNQPQHFGDGTRLSIL.